The T cell receptor (beta chain) described here comes from a study of blood T cell repertoires in COVID-19. Germline V gene lookup returns CDR1 MGHRA and CDR2 YSYEKL. This CDR3 contains 17 residues. V lost 3 bases, J lost 0 bases, and 8 bases stayed unmatched. Produced via immunoSEQ multiplex PCR; TCRdb's table is partial and in-frame only. The sample lists around 300,000 clones, about 90% occurring once. The rearrangement joins TRBV4-1 to TRBJ2-3; 8 bases agree with TRBD1. The TCR originated in a woman aged 18-29 years with acute COVID-19. Sequenced: PBMCs or T cells enriched from blood (not recorded which). The CDR3 sequence is CASSQGDRFSSTDTQYF. DNA for the CDR3: TGCGCCAGCAGCCAGGGGGACAGGTTCTCTAGCACAGATACGCAGTATTTT.